This T cell receptor (beta chain) was captured by sequencing in a study of cytomegalovirus exposure and HLA in healthy donors (dated 2017 in TCRdb). With respect to the entire study: In an earlier analysis of 550 to 750 of the donors, 250 to 350 Gb of sequence data and some 100 million unique TCR beta sequences from some 170 million T cells were reported. Roughly 290 gigabases of sequencing data and about 92 million unique TCR sequences made up an early release that covered fewer than 650 HLA-typed donors. Typing coverage varied by locus: 629-630 donors for A, B, C, DRB1 and DQB1; some 520 for DQA1; around 610 for DPA1; 450 to 480 for DPB1. The study aimed to test whether cataloging public T cell receptors could reveal signatures of past pathogen exposure. HLA typing included class I and class II loci at four-digit resolution. Among the roughly 390 genotyped donors, around 81% belonged to the genetic ancestry cluster associated with self-reported Caucasian donors. Because of strong linkage in the cohort, five DR-DQ haplotypes were treated as single units for association and clustering. Using immunosequencing, the study profiled T cell repertoires from around 670 subjects and related those repertoires to cytomegalovirus serostatus. Donor age, sex, ethnicity and CMV serostatus were compiled alongside the repertoire data. High-throughput TCR immunosequencing, statistical association of individual TCRs with disease status, and machine learning were combined to predict cytomegalovirus infection status. A later genetic analysis used genome-wide SNP genotypes for about 60% of the roughly 670 donors, treating that subset as a discovery cohort. To decide whether each TCR beta V gene segment behaved as functional or pseudogenic, an earlier analysis of some 580 of the donors relied on high-throughput TCR beta sequencing. All discovery cohort repertoires had been generated on a single sequencing platform. In the later analysis, no new phenotypic data were used to find candidate immune exposures; instead, reliance was placed on TCR beta sequences and their occurrence across donors. Besides the first cohort of around 700 subjects, a separate validation cohort made up of 120 different subjects was used. Among roughly 400 genotyped donors of the cohort, an average of approximately 240,000 unique TCR beta nucleotide sequences was sequenced per donor, of which about 19% were non-productive. In a later analysis, previously published TCR beta repertoires from 666 donors were re-analyzed and high-resolution HLA genotyping was added so that TCR occurrence patterns could be studied. Results the study describes overall, beyond this receptor: The classifier was reported to diagnose cytomegalovirus status with high specificity and sensitivity in both the original and validation cohorts. In an earlier analysis of a few hundred of the donors, most TCR beta V segments were observed in productive rearrangements about 87% or about 30% of the time, broadly matching IMGT annotations. Because HLA typing was unavailable for some donors at each locus, only the typed subset was used in association tests. At a false discovery rate of 0.05, a later analysis linked 16,951 TCR beta sequences to specific HLA alleles. Correlated functional status among segregating V segments might be attributable to linkage disequilibrium, but an unknown experimental factor could not be ruled out. A further reported finding was that TCR beta sequences accurately predicted the HLA-A and HLA-B alleles for most subjects in the first cohort. Because counts were too low, about 15 rarely observed V segments, including chromosome 9 orphons, were left out of the earlier analysis of some 600 of the donors. Strong co-occurrence of HLA alleles, especially DR and DQ, made assigning TCR associations to individual alleles difficult. In a later genetic analysis, fewer N-insertions in productive TCRs were reported among donors in an Asian-associated ancestry cluster than the roughly 700-donor mean. According to a later analysis, parvovirus B19, influenza, CMV and Epstein-Barr virus appeared linked to several top co-occurrence clusters. Most CMV-associated TCR beta chains appeared to be HLA-restricted in a later analysis, and the HLA associations seemed to be driven largely by CMV exposure. A cluster of highly shared sequence variants was judged likely to represent a technical artifact of the sequencing pipeline. According to the authors, the approach could potentially be generalized to other disease states and immunological phenotypes. Presence/absence analyses assumed roughly uniform sequencing depth across donors, an assumption that may not hold. In a later analysis, the rate of TCR association differed among HLA loci, with DRB1 alleles having the most associated TCRs and HLA-C alleles having the fewest. Across donors, most TCR sequences were observed very rarely, whereas some public TCRs were present in many individuals. For the cohort, immune exposure information was limited to CMV serostatus. In a later analysis, HLA-associated TCR beta chains were found to be more clonally expanded and to have lower generation probabilities than equally common non-associated chains. In vitro tests confirmed that three of the cytomegalovirus-associated TCR beta chains recognize cytomegalovirus antigens. The study gave a list of about 170 TCR beta chains associated with cytomegalovirus. Because the 87-base-pair reads could not distinguish some IMGT-functional V segments, including TRBV6-2 and TRBV6-3, those segments were excluded. This cohort had only TCR beta chains sequenced, and the lack of alpha or paired-chain data limited which features could be detected. A later genetic analysis associated a missense DCLRE1C variant with V-gene and J-gene trimming of TCR beta chains, and an independent cohort replicated the association.

Regarding this clone: There is no known antigen for this receptor. No qualities accompany the bases; no much larger clone lies one base away.

V is pared back by 6 bases and J by 3 bases, with 20 bases lying between the germline termini. Including cysteine and phenylalanine, the CDR3 has 16 amino acids. The only DNA kept is the CDR3, 48 bases in frame from the first base. CDR1 and CDR2, per the germline V gene, are MDHEN and SYDVKM. Receptors were amplified or captured by the immunoSEQ multiplex PCR assay. For the multiplex PCR, a mixture combining 60 forward primers for TCR Vbeta segments and 13 reverse primers for TCR Jbeta segments was used. A multiplex PCR assay on genomic DNA amplified the CDR3 region of rearranged TCR beta genes. The amplified TCR beta libraries were sequenced on the Illumina HiSeq System as 87-base-pair reads. Per the authors' processing: A later analysis counted tens of millions of unique TCR beta chains across the 550 to 750 repertoires, and roughly 10 million of these chains were shared by at least two donors. To remove PCR and sequencing errors, raw reads were error-corrected and collapsed into unique sequences using a nearest-neighbor algorithm that merged closely related sequences. V, D and J gene segments were assigned by aligning CDR3 sequences to IMGT reference sequences. For a sequence to be retained, at least a six-nucleotide match to both a V gene segment and a J gene segment was required. Rearrangements were classified as productive when the CDR3 lacked stop codons and remained in frame with V and J, and all other rearrangements were classified as non-productive. Following IMGT convention, CDR3 was defined as the stretch from the second conserved V-encoded cysteine to the conserved J-encoded phenylalanine. In an earlier analysis of some 550 of the donors, sequences lacking an unambiguous match to a single V gene segment were excluded. In an earlier analysis of roughly 500 of the donors, V segments were called functional above 56.7% productive rearrangements and were called segregating when the between-donor standard deviation exceeded 5%. A statistical classification framework was developed to diagnose cytomegalovirus status using the catalog of TCR beta chain sequences. A later analysis assigned V and J genes by comparing TCR nucleotide sequences with IMGT/GENE-DB human TR gene sequences. In a later analysis, CDR3 sequences and most-parsimonious VDJ recombination scenarios were assigned using the TCRdist pipeline. In a later analysis, each TCR beta chain was defined by its CDR3 amino acid sequence together with its V-gene family, and reads without a unique V-gene family were excluded. As a way to deal with suspected cross-contamination and a sequencing artifact, a later analysis dropped 450 to 600 nucleotide sequences that were highly shared and had low generation probability. In a later analysis, a clonal expansion index for each public chain was calculated from normalized within-repertoire ranks of inferred template counts. In a later analysis, generation probabilities were computed using a VDJ recombination model fitted to out-of-frame rearrangements, and the results were checked against IGoR. A later analysis scored TCR-TCR, TCR-HLA and TCR-CMV co-occurrence with hypergeometric tests, applying a repertoire-size bias correction to TCR pairs. To estimate false discovery rates, a later analysis permuted the HLA or CMV assignments 20 times. In a later analysis, co-occurring TCRs were grouped with DBSCAN, and TCRdist sequence similarity was added when clustering was performed within HLA-allele-positive subsets. Repertoires with fewer than 30,000 or more than 120,000 public chains were left out of co-occurrence clustering, as were five repertoires with anomalous nucleotide sharing. In its TCRdb copy, this immuneACCESS table keeps in-frame sequences only and misses some clones. Where compared with another copy, unresolved V genes explain less than half of these, and the others have no known cause. V, J and clone size are those of that table, while D and trimming were read from the DNA. The sample data list 100,000 to 150,000 clones, and approximately 10% of these were observed just once. The ten largest account for 4.5% to 5% of the sample.

The cohort comprised fewer than 750 healthy bone marrow donors. At the time of sampling, all cohort members were nominally healthy, though unrecorded immune exposures were likely present. The donor was CMV seropositive and was included in the group of 250 to 350 seropositive cohort members. A peripheral blood sample was provided by each donor, and peripheral blood mononuclear cells were used for TCR beta sequencing. Genomic DNA extraction from the blood cell samples was performed with the Qiagen DNeasy Blood Extraction Kit. This receptor was obtained from a woman between 18 and 29 years old in good health and CMV-seropositive. The specimen sequenced was PBMCs. The chain uses TRBV28 and TRBJ1-2, and TRBD1 may be the D gene, going by 6 matching bases. The CDR3 in this case is CASSSETGPVDYGYTF. At the DNA level, the sequence is TGTGCCAGCAGCTCCGAAACAGGGCCAGTGGACTATGGCTACACCTTC.